The 8 T cell receptor beta chains given below trace back to one sample, sequenced in a study of blood T cell repertoires in COVID-19. Sequencing used immunoSEQ multiplex PCR; TCRdb keeps in-frame clones, though not all of them. The sample shows 25,000 to 30,000 clones, over 75% of them seen only once. The specimen sequenced was peripheral blood. These receptors originate from a human donor in a cohort sampled during active COVID-19.

This clone was observed once. This chain connects TRBV7-2 to TRBJ2-5; weak D call: TRBD2 (7 bases). V shed 4 bases and J shed 5 bases, with 29 bases lying between them. The CDR3 totals 19 residues. Germline assignment: CDR1 SGHTA and CDR2 FQGNSA. The CDR3 DNA reads TGTGCCAGCAGCTCCACCCTAAGGGGGGGGGCCCAGAGGGTGGAGACCCAGTACTTC. Translation gives CASSSTLRGGAQRVETQYF.

The chain has TRBV4-1 and TRBJ2-3; possibly TRBD2 for D (7 bases). Trimming took off 4 bases at V and 2 bases at J, with 10 bases between the two ends. The CDR3 is made up of 14 amino acids. CDR1 MGHRA and CDR2 YSYEKL come from the germline V gene. The CDR3 nucleotides read TGCGCCAGCAGCCCCGGGGGGCACACAGATACGCAGTATTTT. This codes for CASSPGGHTDTQYF.

The chain employs TRBV5-3 and TRBJ1-5; D is uncertain. Being an ORF, TRBV5-3 has a function that is uncertain. The CDR3 has 12 amino acids. Trimming took off 8 bases at V and 7 bases at J, with 13 bases between the two ends. CDR3 DNA: TGTGCCAGGGGAACCGGGAGCCAGCCCCAGCATTTT. This gives the protein CARGTGSQPQHF.

This clone was seen just once. CDR3 amino acids: CASTPAQNSIQYF. The CDR3 DNA is TGTGCCAGCACCCCCGCCCAAAACAGCATTCAGTACTTC. The chain carries TRBV11-3 and TRBJ2-4; D not resolved. The CDR3 is made up of 13 amino acids. The germline V and J ends were trimmed by 7 bases and 9 bases, with 16 bases remaining between them. The germline gives CDR1 SGHNT, CDR2 YENEEA.

V and J are TRBV25-1 and TRBJ1-2; TRBD1 aligns across 7 bases. The CDR3 is 12 residues long. Germline lookup yields CDR1 MGHDK and CDR2 SYGVNS. V lost 7 bases, J lost 8 bases, and 7 bases stayed unmatched. CDR3 in DNA: TGTGCCAGCACCCCCGGAGGGGGCGGCTACACCTTC. It is translated as CASTPGGGGYTF.

The rearrangement joins TRBV11-2 to TRBJ1-1; D ambiguous. Trimming removed 5 bases from V and 0 bases from J, with 16 bases in between. The CDR3 covers 16 residues. Germline loops: CDR1 SGHAT, CDR2 FQNNGV. This CDR3 is CASSRQLVSMNTEAFF. The CDR3 DNA sequence: TGTGCCAGCAGCCGACAATTGGTGAGCATGAACACTGAAGCTTTCTTT.

This clone has a single count. This chain uses TRBV6-6 with TRBJ2-3, with 8 positions matching TRBD1. Germline CDR1 is MNHNY and CDR2 is SVGAGI (reference sequence). The CDR3 has 12 amino acids. The V gene end was trimmed by 10 bases and the J gene end by 2 bases; junction bases not matched to a gene: 2. For the CDR3, the DNA is TGTGCCACGGGACAGGTCACAGATACGCAGTATTTT. It codes for CATGQVTDTQYF.

The chain has TRBV28 and TRBJ1-1; no clear D gene. Germline V lookup: CDR1 MDHEN, CDR2 SYDVKM. The length of the CDR3 is 12 residues. V was cut by 2 bases and J by 3 bases, with 4 bases left in between. The CDR3 sequence: CASSLRDTEAFF. In nucleotides, the CDR3 is TGTGCCAGCAGTTTACGGGACACTGAAGCTTTCTTT.